This TCR beta chain was profiled in a study of blood T cell repertoires in COVID-19. Turning to the study itself: Sources were T cells, B-cell-depleted T cells, or PBMCs; the material itself was cDNA or gDNA.

Sequencing used immunoSEQ multiplex PCR; TCRdb keeps in-frame clones, though not all of them. The sample carries approximately 210,000 clones, roughly 94% recorded once. Unmatched junction bases numbered 3, after V lost 2 bases and J lost 2 bases. The germline gives CDR1 MDHEN, CDR2 SYDVKM. This CDR3 has 14 amino acids. One Seattle source followed patients from active infection through their disease course. Sequenced input: peripheral blood. The sequence derives from a man younger than 45 with COVID-19, enrolled during active disease. The chain combines TRBV28 with TRBJ2-7, with 7 bases lining up with TRBD2. This CDR3 reads CASSLGGETYEQYF. The CDR3 nucleotides are TGTGCCAGCAGTTTAGGGGGGGAAACCTACGAGCAGTACTTC.